The T cell receptor (beta chain) under discussion was sequenced for a study of blood T cell repertoires in COVID-19. Trimming took 3 bases from V and 1 from J, leaving 6 bases between them. The CDR3 is 13 amino acids. A note on this clone: This same CDR3 is encoded by further DNA sequences in the sample.

Only in-frame clones appear in the TCRdb table, and some are missing; sequencing was by immunoSEQ multiplex PCR. The repertoire consists of roughly 160,000 clones, with about 85% occurring once and the leading ten covering approximately 8.2%. The sample comprised peripheral blood. The receptor comes from an elderly woman with COVID-19, enrolled during active disease. The chain joins TRBV12-3 or TRBV12-4 to TRBJ1-1, with D uncertain. The CDR3 bases are TGTGCCAGCAGTTTTTCAGGGAACACTGAAGCTTTCTTT. Encoded protein: CASSFSGNTEAFF.